Below, 14 T cell receptor beta chains from the same sample are listed, as sequenced in a study of T cells in Graves' hyperthyroidism and ophthalmopathy. Regions amplified from RNA transcripts were the TCR beta CDR3 regions. HTBI primers were employed in a first-round RT-PCR of the TCR CDR3. A single record per CDR3 protein comes from TCRdb applying MiXCR to the multiplex PCR reads. The repertoire holds 280,000 or so distinct CDR3 sequences, with roughly 15% as singletons. Sequenced sample: blood. The receptors were sampled from a woman aged 45-65 years with Graves' hyperthyroidism that later progressed to Graves' ophthalmopathy.

This clonotype was seen ten or more times. The CDR3 DNA follows: TGTGCCAGCACCCGAGCATCAGGGTACACTGAAGCTTTCTTT. This gives the protein CASTRASGYTEAFF. This chain uses TRBV28 with TRBJ1-1; D possibly corresponds to TRBD1 (5 bases). Looked up from germline, CDR1 is MDHEN and CDR2 is SYDVKM. V was trimmed by 7 bases and J by 3 bases, leaving 15 bases between them. The CDR3 consists of 14 residues.

This clonotype occurred a few times. CDR3 nucleotide sequence: TGTGCCAGCAGTCCGAGACGGGGGCGGGATGGCTACACCTTC. Protein: CASSPRRGRDGYTF. V gene TRBV27 combines with J gene TRBJ1-2, with D possibly being TRBD1 (6 bases). Germline values: CDR1 MNHEY, CDR2 SMNVEV (reference sequence). The CDR3 is 14 residues long. V was shortened by 5 bases and J by 6 bases, with 16 bases between the two germline ends.

This chain links TRBV7-9 with TRBJ2-7; 8 bases align to TRBD1. The CDR3 consists of 15 residues. The V gene's germline CDR1 is SEHNR and CDR2 FQNEAQ (reference sequence). Trimming took 4 bases from V and 4 from J; bases not matched to a gene: 9. The CDR3 DNA sequence: TGTGCCAGCAGCTCAGGGGGCAGCGGGCCTTACGAGCAGTACTTC. Translating it yields CASSSGGSGPYEQYF.

In this sample, this clonotype turned up many times. The chain links TRBV11-2 to TRBJ2-1, with D possibly matching TRBD1 (6 bases). The CDR3 is made up of 12 amino acids. V lost 5 bases and J 7 bases, leaving 9 bases between the germline ends. The germline gives CDR1 SGHAT, CDR2 FQNNGV. CDR3 in DNA: TGTGCCAGCAGCCAGGGACAAAATGAGCAGTTCTTC. The encoded protein is CASSQGQNEQFF.

This clonotype was detected only a few times. This chain joins TRBV30 and TRBJ2-7; possibly TRBD2 for D (6 bases). Per germline, CDR1 GTSNPN and CDR2 SVGIG (reference sequence). V lost 0 bases and J lost 2, with 11 bases in between. There are 14 residues in the CDR3. This chain's CDR3 is CAWSVGGAPYEQYF. The CDR3 coding sequence is TGTGCCTGGAGTGTCGGCGGGGCACCCTACGAGCAGTACTTC.

The table lists this clonotype with many counts. The chain recombines TRBV20-1 with TRBJ2-3, with 13 bases identical to TRBD2. This CDR3 contains 18 residues. Germline CDR1 DFQATT, CDR2 SNEGSKA (reference sequence). V gave up 3 bases and J gave up 7 bases; unmatched junction bases: 16. The chain's CDR3 is CSASTGGLAGRVANTQYF. CDR3 nucleotides: TGCAGTGCTAGCACAGGGGGACTAGCGGGACGGGTGGCAAATACGCAGTATTTT.

The chain employs TRBV24-1 and TRBJ2-3; no reliable D call. The CDR3 is made up of 13 amino acids. Germline lookup yields CDR1 KGHDR and CDR2 SFDVKD. The V end was cut by 4 bases, the J end by 6 bases, with 10 bases between. The CDR3 region is CATSDPVGDTQYF. As DNA, the CDR3 is TGTGCCACCAGTGACCCGGTAGGTGATACGCAGTATTTT.

The chain joins TRBV27 to TRBJ1-2; 11 bases agree with TRBD1. The germline gives CDR1 MNHEY, CDR2 SMNVEV (reference sequence). CDR3 length: 16 amino acids. The J segment lost 5 bases and the V segment lost 2 bases, leaving 7 bases of the junction unmatched. The chain's CDR3 is CASSLTRDRGSYGYTF. As DNA, the CDR3 is TGTGCCAGCAGTTTAACCCGGGACAGGGGGAGTTATGGCTACACCTTC.

This clonotype was observed many times. The rearrangement links TRBV28 to TRBJ2-2; D is possibly TRBD2 (6 bases). The CDR3 runs to 17 residues. V was cut by 2 bases and J by 3 bases, with 16 bases left in between. The germline CDR1 and CDR2 sequences are MDHEN and SYDVKM. In nucleotides, the CDR3 is TGTGCCAGCAGTTTACCTAGCGCCGGGGCGTACACCGGGGAGCTGTTTTTT. This sequence encodes CASSLPSAGAYTGELFF.

The sample holds a few counts of this clonotype. This chain connects TRBV6-5 to TRBJ1-2, with a tentative D call TRBD1 (6 bases). From germline, CDR1 is MNHEY and CDR2 SVGAGI. Trimming removed 0 bases from V and 4 bases from J, with 18 bases in between. The CDR3 spans 17 residues. CDR3 in amino acids: CASSYSWTEFFIYGYTF. The CDR3 bases are TGTGCCAGCAGTTACTCGTGGACAGAATTTTTTATCTATGGCTACACCTTC.

The chain recombines TRBV7-3 with TRBJ2-2; 14 positions agree with TRBD2. Trimming at V came to 3 bases and at J to 4 bases, leaving 4 bases not matched to a gene. From germline, CDR1 is SGHTA and CDR2 FQGTGA. CDR3 size: 17 residues. The CDR3 nucleotides read TGTGCCAGCAGCTTCGGGACTAGCGGGGGATTCACCGGGGAGCTGTTTTTT. It codes for CASSFGTSGGFTGELFF.

There are a few counts of this clonotype. This rearrangement joins TRBV5-4 to TRBJ1-1; D possibly corresponds to TRBD1 (5 bases). Germline-derived CDR1 and CDR2 are SGHNT and YYREEE (reference sequence). V gave up 4 bases and J gave up 5 bases, with 18 bases separating them. This CDR3 comprises 15 residues. The CDR3 DNA is TGTGCCAGCAGCCTGGAAGGGGCCGGGGGGACTGAAGCTTTCTTT. It is translated as CASSLEGAGGTEAFF.

CDR3 region: CASSPQLEETQYF. The CDR3 nucleotides are TGTGCCAGCAGCCCCCAGCTTGAAGAGACCCAGTACTTC. J is TRBJ2-5 and V is TRBV16, with D unclear. V was shortened by 4 bases and J by 3 bases, with 9 bases between the two germline ends. CDR3 length: 13 amino acids. Germline loops: CDR1 KGHSY, CDR2 FQNENV.

This clonotype was observed many times. This chain joins TRBV20-1 and TRBJ2-7; 7 nucleotides agree with TRBD1. The CDR3 contains 14 residues. The germline V gene has CDR1 DFQATT and CDR2 SNEGSKA (reference sequence). The V and J ends lost 3 bases and 7 bases, in that order; junction bases with no gene match: 12. The CDR3 protein is CSASKLDRVYEQYF. As DNA, the CDR3 is TGCAGTGCTAGTAAACTTGACAGGGTATATGAGCAGTACTTC.